The entry below gives a single TCR beta chain sequence along with its context. Its antigen remains unidentified. V trimming: 3 bases; J trimming: 0 bases; junction bases outside the gene matches: 9. This CDR3 is built from 18 residues. In germline, CDR1 is LNHDA, CDR2 SQIVND (reference sequence). Only in-frame clones appear in the TCRdb table, and some are missing; sequencing was by immunoSEQ multiplex PCR. The repertoire holds roughly 110,000 clones, just under 90% seen once, with about 12% in the top ten. This sample is part of a study of T cell responses to AZD1222 COVID-19 vaccine. Study-level results: At 160-218 and 743-854, vaccine-associated CD4 TCRs were dominant, and they spanned spike. It was only after the peak T cell response that any repertoires were sampled. A reported finding is that nearly half of spike-specific TCRs target unmutated variant regions. An increase in Spike-specific TCR breadth and depth was observed after two AZD1222 doses.

This sequence was found in an adult in good health. V is TRBV19 and J is TRBJ2-3, with TRBD2 matching 10 bases. Sequenced material: peripheral blood, taken on day 0 of AZD1222 vaccination. The CDR3 loop reads CASSIASSGRVSTDTQYF. DNA for the CDR3: TGTGCCAGTAGTATTGCCTCTAGCGGGAGAGTAAGCACAGATACGCAGTATTTT.